This TCR beta chain is drawn from a study of vaccination effects on CD4 cells after COVID-19 (dated by TCRdb to between 2021 and 2023). Regarding the study in general: Across the study, the median time from the second dose to post-vaccine sampling was 72 days (range 14 to 241). In both COVID-19 convalescent patients and infection-naive vaccine recipients, the study compared SARS-CoV-2 spike-specific CD4+ TCR repertoires from before mRNA vaccination with those from after it. Altogether, around 11 COVID-19 convalescent patients and a few SARS-CoV-2-naive healthy vaccine recipients made up the full study. In the study, cultures from other donors were sequenced using the Oncomine TCR Beta short-read assay on an Illumina iSeq 100. General findings and caveats noted by the study authors: At late post-vaccination timepoints, both infection-induced and vaccine-induced clones showed marked clonal contraction, consistent with waning T cell responses. Limitations of the study were the small number of convalescent patients and the absence of early post-infection timepoints. In healthy vaccine recipients, vaccine-induced clones were almost all SARS-CoV-2 mono-reactive, with only 1 of 255 being cross-reactive with common cold coronaviruses.

This clone was seen only once. It lacks a known antigen. No quality values exist for individual bases; no much larger clone is one base distant. The library was generated by the immunoSEQ multiplex PCR assay. DNA from the cultured, isolated CD4+ T cells was subjected to TCR beta CDR3 sequencing. The original methods were these. Non-productive TCR sequences were discarded, and reads were trimmed to the CDR3 region, with only CDR3s of 7 or more amino acids retained. The MANAFEST web app was used to identify antigen-specific clonotypes by comparing expansion in peptide wells with expansion in reference cultures. For clones to be considered positive, expansion at FDR<0.05 versus reference and all other wells, an odds ratio above 5, and a frequency above 0.1% in two replicate wells were required. Clonotypes significantly expanded in SARS-CoV-2 spike wells and in at least one common cold coronavirus spike condition were defined as cross-reactive. Using the stringdist R package, CDR3 similarity was measured by Levenshtein distance, and unrooted trees were constructed with ape in R 3.6.1. As stored in TCRdb, this immuneACCESS dataset retains in-frame rearrangements with V and J assigned. A fraction of the clones does not appear; measured against another copy, unresolved V genes explain less than half of the discrepancy, and the remainder lacks a known reason. That table is the source of V, J and clone size, and D and trimming were worked out from the DNA. For this sample there are around 67,000 clones; approximately 82% appear just once. Of the sample, 1.2% falls within the top ten clones.

To identify antigen-specific CD4+ T cell clonotypes by their expansion, the ViraFEST assay first stimulated PBMC with viral peptide pools and then applied TCR sequencing. After around eleven days of culture, CD4+ T cells were isolated with the EasySep CD4+ T cell isolation kit. Participants received two doses of either the BNT162b2 or the mRNA-1273 mRNA SARS-CoV-2 vaccine. Negative nucleocapsid antibody results before and after vaccination confirmed that the healthy vaccine recipients had no prior SARS-CoV-2 infection. Over 1.5 million PBMC per well were cultured with about 9 ug/ml peptides in IMDM containing about 5% human AB serum, approximately 10 IU/ml IL-2 and gentamicin. On days 3 and 7, half of the culture medium was replaced with fresh IL-2-containing medium. Unless noted otherwise, every peptide stimulation condition was cultured in triplicate wells. Using Ficoll-Paque Plus gradient centrifugation, PBMC were separated from whole blood and then either used fresh or cryopreserved at -140C. The overlapping peptide pools covered the spike proteins of SARS-CoV-2 and of the common cold coronaviruses HCoV-NL63, HCoV-OC43 and HCoV-229E. The QIAamp micro DNA kit was used to extract genomic DNA from the cultured CD4+ T cells.

Sample: CD4+ T cells from PBMCs cultured with HCoV-229E spike peptides, taken after COVID-19 vaccination. The sample's cell subset or site label, decoded: HCoV-229E spike overlapping peptide pool stimulation. The clonotype comes from a human donor who received a COVID-19 vaccine.

CDR3 loop: CASSEAGGGLTQHF. The nucleotides are TGTGCCAGCAGTGAAGCTGGGGGTGGGCTGACCCAGCATTTT. The V and J genes are TRBV6-1 and TRBJ1-5; a tentative D call is TRBD1 (5 bases match). Including cysteine and phenylalanine, the CDR3 has 14 amino acids. Just the 42-base CDR3 DNA is kept, in frame starting at base 1. Reading the germline V gene gives CDR1 MNHNS and CDR2 SASEGT. V is reduced by 0 bases and J by 11 bases, leaving a spacing of 14 bases between them.